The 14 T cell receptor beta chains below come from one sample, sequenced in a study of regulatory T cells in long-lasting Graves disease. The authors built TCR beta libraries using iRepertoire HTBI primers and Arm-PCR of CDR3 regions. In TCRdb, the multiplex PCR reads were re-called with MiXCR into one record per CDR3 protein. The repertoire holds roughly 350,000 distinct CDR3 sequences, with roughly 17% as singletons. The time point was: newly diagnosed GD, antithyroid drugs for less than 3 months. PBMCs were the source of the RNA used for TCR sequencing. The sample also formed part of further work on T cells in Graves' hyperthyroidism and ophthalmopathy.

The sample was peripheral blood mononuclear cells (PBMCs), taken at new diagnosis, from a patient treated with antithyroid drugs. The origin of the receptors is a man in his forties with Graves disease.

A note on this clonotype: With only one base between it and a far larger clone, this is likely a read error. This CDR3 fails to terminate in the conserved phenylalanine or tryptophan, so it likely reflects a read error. The CDR3 protein is CASSVEGEAEAFL. Here the CDR3 DNA reads TGTGCCAGCAGTGTTGAGGGGGAGGCTGAAGCTTTCCTT. This sequence joins TRBV6-1 and TRBJ1-1; tentatively, D is TRBD1 (6 bases). The germline CDR1 and CDR2 sequences are MNHNS and SASEGT. Trimming cost V 4 bases and J 6 bases, with 12 bases left between them. The CDR3 runs 13 residues.

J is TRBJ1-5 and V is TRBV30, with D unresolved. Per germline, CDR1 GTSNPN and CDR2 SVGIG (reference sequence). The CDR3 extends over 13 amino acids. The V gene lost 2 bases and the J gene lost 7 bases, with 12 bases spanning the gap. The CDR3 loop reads CAWSFSFDQPQHF. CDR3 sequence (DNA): TGTGCCTGGAGTTTTTCCTTTGACCAGCCCCAGCATTTT.

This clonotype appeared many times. CDR3 sequence (DNA): TGTGCCAGCAGCTTGATGGGGGTTACTAATACTAATTCACCCCTCCACTTT. Translation gives CASSLMGVTNTNSPLHF. The chain uses TRBV5-6 and TRBJ1-6, with D perhaps TRBD1 (5 bases). Germline V gene lookup returns CDR1 SGHDT and CDR2 YYEEEE. V was shortened by 1 base and J by 6 bases, with 17 bases between the two germline ends. CDR3 length: 17 amino acids.

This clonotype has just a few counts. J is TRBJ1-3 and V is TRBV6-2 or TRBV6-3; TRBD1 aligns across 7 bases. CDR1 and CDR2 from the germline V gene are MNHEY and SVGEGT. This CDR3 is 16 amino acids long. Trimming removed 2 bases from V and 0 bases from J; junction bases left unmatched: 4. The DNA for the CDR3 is TGTGCCAGCAGTTACGCGGGACAGCTCTCTGGAAACACCATATATTTT. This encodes CASSYAGQLSGNTIYF.

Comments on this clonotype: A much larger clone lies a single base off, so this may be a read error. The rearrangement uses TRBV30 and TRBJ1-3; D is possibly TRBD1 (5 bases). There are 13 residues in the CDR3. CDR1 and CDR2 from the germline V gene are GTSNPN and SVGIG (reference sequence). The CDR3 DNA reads TGTGCCAGATCAGGGATCTCTGGAAACATCATATATTTT. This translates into CARSGISGNIIYF.

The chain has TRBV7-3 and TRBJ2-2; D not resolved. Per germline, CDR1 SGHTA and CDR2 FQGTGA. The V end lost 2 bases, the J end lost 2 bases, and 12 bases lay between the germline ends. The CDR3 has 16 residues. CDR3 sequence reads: CASSLERPANTGELFF. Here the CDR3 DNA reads TGTGCCAGCAGCTTAGAGAGGCCAGCCAACACCGGGGAGCTGTTTTTT.

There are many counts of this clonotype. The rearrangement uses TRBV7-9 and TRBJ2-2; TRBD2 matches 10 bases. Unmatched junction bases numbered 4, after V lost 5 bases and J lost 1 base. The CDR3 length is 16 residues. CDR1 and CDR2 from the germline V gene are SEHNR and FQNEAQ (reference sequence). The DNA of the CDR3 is TGTGCCAGCAGCCGTACTAGCGGGAAGAACACCGGGGAGCTGTTTTTT. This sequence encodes CASSRTSGKNTGELFF.

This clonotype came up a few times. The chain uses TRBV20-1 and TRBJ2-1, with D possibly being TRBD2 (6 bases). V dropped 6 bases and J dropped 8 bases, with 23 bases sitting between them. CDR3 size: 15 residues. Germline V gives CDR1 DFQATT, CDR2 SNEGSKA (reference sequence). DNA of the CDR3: TGCAGTGCCACGGGATTTTACGGGGGACGGGATGAGCAGTTCTTC. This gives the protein CSATGFYGGRDEQFF.

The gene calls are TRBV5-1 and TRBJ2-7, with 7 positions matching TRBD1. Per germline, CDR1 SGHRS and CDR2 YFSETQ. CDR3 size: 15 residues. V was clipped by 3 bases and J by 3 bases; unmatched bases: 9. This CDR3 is CASSYDRDVGYEQYF. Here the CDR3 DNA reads TGCGCCAGCAGCTACGACAGGGACGTAGGCTACGAGCAGTACTTC.

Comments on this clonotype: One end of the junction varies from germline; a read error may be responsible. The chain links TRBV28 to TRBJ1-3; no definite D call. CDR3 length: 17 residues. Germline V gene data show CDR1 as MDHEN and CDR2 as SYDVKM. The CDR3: CASSFSIREYSRNTIYF. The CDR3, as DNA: TGTGCCAGCAGTTTTTCCATTAGGGAGTACTCTAGAAACACCATATATTTT.

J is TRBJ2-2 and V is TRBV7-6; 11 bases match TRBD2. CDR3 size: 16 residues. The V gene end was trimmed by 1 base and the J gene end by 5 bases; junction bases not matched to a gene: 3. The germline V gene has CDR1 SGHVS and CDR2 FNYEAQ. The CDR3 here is CASSLDLAGGTGELFF. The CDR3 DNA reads TGTGCCAGCAGCTTAGATCTAGCGGGGGGTACCGGGGAGCTGTTTTTT. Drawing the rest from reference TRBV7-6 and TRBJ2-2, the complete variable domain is GAGVSQSPRYKVTKRGQDVALRCDPISGHVSLYWYRQALGQGPEFLTYFNYEAQQDKSGLPNDRFSAERPEGSISTLTIQRTEQRDSAMYRCASSLDLAGGTGELFFGEGSRLTVL.

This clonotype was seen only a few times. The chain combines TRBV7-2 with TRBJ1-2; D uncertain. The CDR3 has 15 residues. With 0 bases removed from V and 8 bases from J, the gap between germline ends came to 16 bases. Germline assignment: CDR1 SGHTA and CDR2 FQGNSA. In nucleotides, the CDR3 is TGTGCCAGCAGCTTAGCGCCGGCAGCCGTGGGGGGCTACACCTTC. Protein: CASSLAPAAVGGYTF.

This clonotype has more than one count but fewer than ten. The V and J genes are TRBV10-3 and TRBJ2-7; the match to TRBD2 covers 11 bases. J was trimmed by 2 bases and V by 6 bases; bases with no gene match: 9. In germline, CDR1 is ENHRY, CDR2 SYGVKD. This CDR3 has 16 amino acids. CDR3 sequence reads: CAISVATSGEPYEQYF. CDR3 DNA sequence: TGTGCCATCAGCGTCGCGACTAGCGGGGAACCCTACGAGCAGTACTTC.

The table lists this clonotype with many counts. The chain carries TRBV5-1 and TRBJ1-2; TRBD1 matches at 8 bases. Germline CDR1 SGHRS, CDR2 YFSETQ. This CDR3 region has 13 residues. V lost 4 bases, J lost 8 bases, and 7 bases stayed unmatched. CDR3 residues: CASSPTGEGGYTF. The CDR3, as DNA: TGCGCCAGCAGCCCGACAGGGGAAGGCGGCTACACCTTC.